The 20 T cell receptor beta chains reported below all come from one sample, sequenced in a study of cytomegalovirus exposure and HLA in healthy donors. The PCR contained 60 Vbeta and 13 Jbeta primers. Profiled with immunoSEQ multiplex PCR; TCRdb holds only in-frame clones, not every one. This repertoire includes 40,000 to 45,000 clones. Sample: PBMCs. Source of these receptors: a woman in her twenties or thirties in good health and CMV-seronegative.

The rearrangement joins TRBV9 to TRBJ2-7, with TRBD2 matching 8 bases. Germline V gene sequence: CDR1 SGDLS, CDR2 YYNGEE. The junction had 18 bases not matched to a gene; V was cut back by 0 bases and J by 4 bases. The CDR3 is 19 amino acids. The CDR3 spells CASSVVSLPRAGGFYEQYF. CDR3 bases: TGTGCCAGCAGCGTAGTTTCTTTGCCAAGGGCGGGGGGTTTTTACGAGCAGTACTTC.

The V call is TRBV30, the J call TRBJ1-1; D gene ambiguous. The CDR3 has 13 residues. Trimming pared 3 bases from V and 4 bases from J, leaving 12 bases between. Per germline, CDR1 GTSNPN and CDR2 SVGIG (reference sequence). Here the CDR3 DNA reads TGTGCCTGGAGACCCCGCCCGCGCACTGAAGCTTTCTTT. The encoded protein is CAWRPRPRTEAFF.

This clone registers medium-sized by frequency. The genes are TRBV5-1 and TRBJ1-5; 10 nucleotides line up with TRBD1. V shed 4 bases, J shed 2 bases, and the junction held 3 bases outside the gene matches. Looked up from germline, CDR1 is SGHRS and CDR2 is YFSETQ. The CDR3 covers 15 residues. DNA for the CDR3: TGCGCCAGCAGCCGACAGGGGGCGCGCAATCAGCCCCAGCATTTT. This gives the protein CASSRQGARNQPQHF.

This rearrangement joins TRBV19 to TRBJ2-3; TRBD2 might be the D (5 bases). The CDR3 runs to 15 residues. V gave up 7 bases and J gave up 1 base, with 15 bases separating them. CDR1 and CDR2 (germline): LNHDA, SQIVND (reference sequence). The CDR3 nucleotides read TGTGCCAGTACCGGGGTGGGTAGAGGCACAGATACGCAGTATTTT. This sequence encodes CASTGVGRGTDTQYF.

V is TRBV9 and J is TRBJ2-7; 11 positions match TRBD2. Germline CDR1 and CDR2: SGDLS and YYNGEE. J lost 6 bases, V lost 2 bases, and 1 base had no gene match. The CDR3 runs 13 residues. This CDR3 is CASSVLAGGEQYF. CDR3 bases: TGTGCCAGCAGCGTTCTAGCGGGAGGCGAGCAGTACTTC.

This rearrangement joins TRBV28 to TRBJ1-2; D gene uncertain. This CDR3 is 12 amino acids long. With 6 bases removed from V and 4 bases from J, the gap between germline ends came to 9 bases. CDR1 is MDHEN, CDR2 SYDVKM, per germline. The CDR3 loop reads CASSQRGYGYTF. CDR3 in DNA: TGTGCCAGCAGCCAACGGGGCTATGGCTACACCTTC.

The V and J genes are TRBV29-1 and TRBJ2-5, with 14 nucleotides matching TRBD2. This CDR3 has 14 residues. V lost 5 bases to trimming and J lost 11 bases; unmatched junction nucleotides: 10. Germline loops: CDR1 SQVTM, CDR2 ANQGSEA. In DNA form, the CDR3 reads TGCAGCGTTCTCGGGACTAGCGGGAGTTATGAGCAGTACTTC. Encoded protein: CSVLGTSGSYEQYF.

The rearrangement uses TRBV27 and TRBJ2-7; D is possibly TRBD2 (6 bases). Trimming took 5 bases from V and 4 from J, leaving 15 bases between them. This CDR3 has 14 residues. The V gene's germline CDR1 is MNHEY and CDR2 SMNVEV (reference sequence). The CDR3 region has the DNA TGTGCCAGCAGTCCAGCGGGTGGGAGTTACGAGCAGTACTTC. This sequence encodes CASSPAGGSYEQYF.

The chain joins TRBV9 to TRBJ1-2; tentative D call: TRBD1 (6 bases). Germline assignment: CDR1 SGDLS and CDR2 YYNGEE. There are 15 residues in the CDR3. V was shortened by 0 bases and J by 0 bases, with 9 bases between the two germline ends. As DNA, the CDR3 is TGTGCCAGCAGCGTAGCGGACAGCGCTAACTATGGCTACACCTTC. The encoded protein is CASSVADSANYGYTF. The full variable domain, with the rest looked up from reference TRBV9 and TRBJ1-2, is DSGVTQTPKHLITATGQRVTLRCSPRSGDLSVYWYQQSLDQGLQFLIQYYNGEERAKGNILERFSAQQFPDLHSELNLSSLELGDSALYFCASSVADSANYGYTFGSGTRLTVV.

The chain employs TRBV30 and TRBJ1-5; no clear D. Trimming pared 2 bases from V and 2 bases from J, leaving 7 bases between. In germline, CDR1 is GTSNPN, CDR2 SVGIG (reference sequence). CDR3 length equals 13 residues. In nucleotides, the CDR3 is TGTGCCTGGAGTTTCACAGGCAATCAGCCCCAGCATTTT. This sequence encodes CAWSFTGNQPQHF.

The rearrangement uses TRBV29-1 and TRBJ2-1; 8 bases agree with TRBD1. The germline CDR1 and CDR2 sequences are SQVTM and ANQGSEA. The CDR3 runs 15 residues. V lost 4 bases to trimming and J lost 6 bases; unmatched junction nucleotides: 11. CDR3 protein: CSVGSATGESNEQFF. The CDR3 bases are TGCAGCGTTGGGTCCGCGACAGGGGAATCCAATGAGCAGTTCTTC.

The chain recombines TRBV4-3 with TRBJ2-6; D is uncertain. V lost 0 bases to trimming and J lost 0 bases, with 9 bases between them. CDR3 size: 17 residues. Germline CDR1 and CDR2: LGHNA and YSLEER. DNA of the CDR3: TGCGCCAGCAGCCAAGATTGGCGGAGCTCTGGGGCCAACGTCCTGACTTTC. This codes for CASSQDWRSSGANVLTF.

The rearrangement joins TRBV6-5 to TRBJ2-2; the D gene is possibly TRBD1 (6 bases). The ends were cut back, 2 bases at V and 2 bases at J, with 12 bases in the middle. From germline, CDR1 is MNHEY and CDR2 SVGAGI. CDR3 length equals 16 residues. The DNA of the CDR3 is TGTGCCAGCAGTTACCACCGGGACAAAAACACCGGGGAGCTGTTTTTT. It codes for CASSYHRDKNTGELFF.

The chain has TRBV18 and TRBJ2-2, with TRBD1 identical over 8 bases. The germline V gene encodes CDR1 KGHSH and CDR2 LQKENI. This CDR3 contains 15 residues. V lost 4 bases and J lost 2; bases outside the gene matches: 3. The chain's CDR3 is CASSRGQGNTGELFF. In DNA form, the CDR3 reads TGTGCCAGCTCACGTGGACAGGGAAACACCGGGGAGCTGTTTTTT.

The chain couples TRBV29-1 to TRBJ1-2; 10 positions agree with TRBD1. Trimming removed 4 bases from V and 8 bases from J; junction bases left unmatched: 10. Germline loops: CDR1 SQVTM, CDR2 ANQGSEA. The CDR3 has 14 residues. The CDR3 region has the DNA TGCAGCGTTGTAGGGGACAGGGGAATTGAGGGCTACACCTTC. Its translation is CSVVGDRGIEGYTF.

V usage is TRBV30 and J usage is TRBJ2-5, with D unclear. The tail of the sequence fits TRBJ2-7 better, so the J call may be wrong. The CDR3 sequence is 11 residues long. From germline, CDR1 is GTSNPN and CDR2 SVGIG (reference sequence). The CDR3 is CAWSVVAEQYF. DNA for the CDR3: TGTGCCTGGAGTGTCGTCGCCGAGCAGTACTTC.

This chain links TRBV5-1 with TRBJ2-6, with 7 positions matching TRBD2. The CDR3 spans 14 residues. The trim removed 7 bases at V and 4 bases at J, leaving 5 bases unmatched. Germline CDR1 SGHRS, CDR2 YFSETQ. This CDR3 reads CASGEGEGANVLTF. In nucleotides, the CDR3 is TGCGCCAGCGGGGAGGGAGAAGGGGCCAACGTCCTGACTTTC.

This rearrangement joins TRBV2 to TRBJ1-5; D may be TRBD1 (5 bases). V gave up 6 bases and J gave up 1 base, with 13 bases separating them. Germline assignment: CDR1 SNHLY and CDR2 FYNNEI. CDR3 length equals 15 residues. The CDR3 reads CASSAGQGSNQPQHF. The CDR3 nucleotides are TGTGCCAGCAGCGCCGGTCAGGGAAGCAATCAGCCCCAGCATTTT.

The V gene is TRBV28, the J gene TRBJ2-2, with TRBD2 identical over 12 bases. V trimming: 4 bases; J trimming: 4 bases; junction bases outside the gene matches: 4. Germline V gene sequence: CDR1 MDHEN, CDR2 SYDVKM. The CDR3 spans 16 residues. This chain's CDR3 is CASSSLAGGRTGELFF. In DNA, the CDR3 is TGTGCCAGCAGTTCACTAGCGGGAGGACGCACCGGGGAGCTGTTTTTT.

This chain joins TRBV19 and TRBJ2-7, with 11 bases matching TRBD2. From germline, CDR1 is LNHDA and CDR2 SQIVND (reference sequence). CDR3 length: 14 residues. V lost 5 bases and J lost 3; bases outside the gene matches: 3. The CDR3 reads CASSPLAGGYEQYF. The CDR3 coding sequence is TGTGCCAGTAGTCCTCTAGCGGGAGGCTACGAGCAGTACTTC.